What follows are 18 T cell receptor beta chains derived from one specimen sequenced in a study of monozygotic twins with inflammatory bowel disease. Reprocessing the 5' RACE reads, TCRdb reports a single entry for every CDR3 protein and omits DNA. Its table records about 43,000 distinct CDR3 sequences. Sequenced input: blood. The receptors were gathered from a human donor with ulcerative colitis or Crohn's disease, or a healthy co-twin of an affected twin (not recorded which).

The chain is built from TRBV5-1 and TRBJ1-1; TCRdb calls TRBD1, which cannot be checked without DNA. The germline CDR1 and CDR2 sequences are SGHRS and YFSETQ. The CDR3 length is 16 residues. CDR3 region: CASSLGQTAASTEAFF.

The V call is TRBV19, the J call TRBJ2-5; TCRdb's D gene call, TRBD1, goes unchecked for lack of DNA. Per germline, CDR1 LNHDA and CDR2 SQIVND (reference sequence). This CDR3 spans 14 amino acids. The CDR3 reads CASSIWDNRETQYF.

The chain joins TRBV7-2 to TRBJ1-2. This CDR3 contains 14 residues. Germline values: CDR1 SGHTA, CDR2 FQGNSA. The CDR3 sequence: CASSLSTETYGYTF. The full variable domain, its missing parts supplied by reference TRBV7-2 and TRBJ1-2, is GAGVSQSPSNKVTEKGKDVELRCDPISGHTALYWYRQSLGQGLEFLIYFQGNSAPDKSGLPSDRFSAERTGGSVSTLTIQRTQQEDSAVYLCASSLSTETYGYTFGSGTRLTVV.

The V and J genes are TRBV20-1 and TRBJ2-1; TCRdb picks TRBD1, but there is no DNA to check that call. CDR1 and CDR2 (germline): DFQATT, SNEGSKA (reference sequence). The CDR3 runs to 17 residues. CDR3 loop: CSASFAEGGGSYNEQFF.

The V and J genes are TRBV5-4 and TRBJ1-2; TCRdb's D call, TRBD1, is unchecked because there is no DNA. CDR1 SGHNT and CDR2 YYREEE come from the germline V gene (reference sequence). The CDR3 extends over 15 amino acids. The chain's CDR3 is CASSSPGQTNYGYTF.

The chain has TRBV4-1 and TRBJ2-3; the D gene TCRdb calls, TRBD2, cannot be checked with no DNA. Germline V lookup: CDR1 MGHRA, CDR2 YSYEKL. The CDR3 runs 18 residues. This chain's CDR3 is CASSQDLRAGGKSDTQYF.

The chain carries TRBV20-1 and TRBJ2-7; with no DNA, the TCRdb D assignment of TRBD1 cannot be verified. Germline CDR1 reads DFQATT; CDR2 reads SNEGSKA (reference sequence). CDR3 length: 12 residues. Here the CDR3 reads CSASVGGYEQYF.

This clonotype ranks as medium-sized in terms of frequency. V is TRBV4-1 and J is TRBJ2-7; TCRdb indicates TRBD1, and absent DNA this call remains unverified. Per germline, CDR1 MGHRA and CDR2 YSYEKL. This CDR3 contains 15 residues. The CDR3 here is CASSQGEWRNYEQYF.

This chain links TRBV9 with TRBJ2-3; TCRdb selects TRBD1, and the lack of DNA leaves this call unchecked. The CDR3 loop spans 17 amino acids. CDR1 is SGDLS, CDR2 YYNGEE, per germline. CDR3 amino acids: CASSEPRDGGVRDTQYF.

This chain uses TRBV12-3 or TRBV12-4 with TRBJ1-1; TCRdb designates TRBD1, a call that cannot be tested without DNA. This CDR3 comprises 14 residues. This CDR3 is CASSFLGRSTEAFF.

The V gene is TRBV25-1, the J gene TRBJ2-7; TCRdb designates TRBD2, a call that cannot be tested without DNA. This CDR3 is 16 amino acids long. The germline CDR1 and CDR2 sequences are MGHDK and SYGVNS. CDR3 in amino acids: CASSESPDRTSYEQYF.

J is TRBJ1-1 and V is TRBV20-1; there is no DNA to check the TCRdb D call of TRBD1. Germline V gene data show CDR1 as DFQATT and CDR2 as SNEGSKA (reference sequence). The CDR3 consists of 16 residues. This CDR3 reads CSAPNPGQGVSTEAFF.

The V gene is TRBV29-1, the J gene TRBJ1-5; TCRdb reports TRBD1, a call that lacks DNA to check it against. CDR1 SQVTM and CDR2 ANQGSEA come from the germline V gene. The CDR3 loop spans 14 amino acids. The CDR3 sequence is CSATEGGVNQPQHF.

This chain connects TRBV5-1 to TRBJ2-5; without DNA, the TCRdb call of TRBD1 cannot be checked. CDR1 is SGHRS and CDR2 is YFSETQ in the germline V gene. This CDR3 is built from 13 residues. The CDR3 region is CASRQGTQETQYF.

This chain connects TRBV12-3 or TRBV12-4 to TRBJ2-1; TCRdb picks TRBD1, but there is no DNA to check that call. The CDR3 spans 16 residues. CDR3 protein: CASRPTTGTGVNEQFF.

The rearrangement links TRBV18 to TRBJ2-1; TCRdb calls TRBD2, which cannot be checked without DNA. Germline V gene lookup returns CDR1 KGHSH and CDR2 LQKENI. CDR3 length equals 15 residues. The CDR3: CASFAGGPPYNEQFF.

The CDR3 region is CASRDRTSGDLNTGELFF. The genes are TRBV2 and TRBJ2-2; without DNA, the TCRdb call of TRBD2 cannot be checked. The CDR3 runs to 18 residues. Germline V CDR1 and CDR2: SNHLY, FYNNEI.

This sequence joins TRBV11-2 and TRBJ2-2; TCRdb's D gene call, TRBD1, goes unchecked for lack of DNA. CDR1 is SGHAT, CDR2 FQNNGV, per germline. This CDR3 contains 15 residues. CDR3 amino acids: CASSSGSREKGELFF.